This note documents a single T cell receptor beta chain sequence. Libraries were prepared by immunoSEQ multiplex PCR; TCRdb keeps only in-frame clonotypes and omits some of them. The table has 100,000 or so clones, about 81% seen once. The data belong to a study of blood T cell repertoires in COVID-19. The CDR3 is made up of 14 amino acids. The germline V gene has CDR1 GTSNPN and CDR2 SVGIG (reference sequence). V lost 2 bases and J 1 base, leaving 8 bases between the germline ends. The V and J genes are TRBV30 and TRBJ2-2; D is undetermined. This receptor was identified in a man aged 60-69 years with acute or convalescent COVID-19. Sequenced: peripheral blood. The CDR3 sequence is CAWSPNRNTGELFF. CDR3 sequence (DNA): TGTGCCTGGAGTCCAAACAGGAACACCGGGGAGCTGTTTTTT.